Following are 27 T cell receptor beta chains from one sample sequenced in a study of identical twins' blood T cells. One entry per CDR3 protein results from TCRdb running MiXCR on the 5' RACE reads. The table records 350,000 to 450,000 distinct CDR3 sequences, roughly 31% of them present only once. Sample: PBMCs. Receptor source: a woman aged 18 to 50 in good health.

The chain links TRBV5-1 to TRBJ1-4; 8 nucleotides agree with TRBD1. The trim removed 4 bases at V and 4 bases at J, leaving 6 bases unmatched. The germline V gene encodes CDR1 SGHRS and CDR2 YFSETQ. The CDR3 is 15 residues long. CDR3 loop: CASSPTGAINEKLFF. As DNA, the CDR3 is TGCGCCAGCAGCCCGACAGGGGCGATTAATGAAAAACTGTTTTTT.

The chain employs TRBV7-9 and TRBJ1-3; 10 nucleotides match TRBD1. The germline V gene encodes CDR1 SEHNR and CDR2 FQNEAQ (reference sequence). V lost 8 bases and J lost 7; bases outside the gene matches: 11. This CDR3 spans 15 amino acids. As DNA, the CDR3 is TGTGCCAGCTCCGGACCCGGGACAGGGGACAACACCATATATTTT. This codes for CASSGPGTGDNTIYF.

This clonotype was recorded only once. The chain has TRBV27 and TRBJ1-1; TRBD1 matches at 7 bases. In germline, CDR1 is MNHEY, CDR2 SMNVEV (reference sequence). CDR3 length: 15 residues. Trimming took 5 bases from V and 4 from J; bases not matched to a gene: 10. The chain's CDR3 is CASSTIRGSITEAFF. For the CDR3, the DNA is TGTGCCAGCAGTACGATCAGGGGGAGTATCACTGAAGCTTTCTTT.

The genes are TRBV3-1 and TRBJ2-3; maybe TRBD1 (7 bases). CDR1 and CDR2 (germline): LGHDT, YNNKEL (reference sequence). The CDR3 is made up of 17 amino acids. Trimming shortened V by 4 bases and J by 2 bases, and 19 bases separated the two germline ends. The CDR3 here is CASSLWTGSGNTDTQYF. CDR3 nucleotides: TGTGCCAGCAGCCTCTGGACAGGTAGCGGCAACACAGATACGCAGTATTTT.

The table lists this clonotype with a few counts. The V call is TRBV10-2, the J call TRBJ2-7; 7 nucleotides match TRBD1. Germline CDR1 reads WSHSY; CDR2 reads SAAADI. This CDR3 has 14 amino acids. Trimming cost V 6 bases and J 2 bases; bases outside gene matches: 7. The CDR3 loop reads CASRLGGGTYEQYF. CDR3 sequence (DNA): TGCGCCAGCAGGTTAGGGGGCGGAACCTACGAGCAGTACTTC.

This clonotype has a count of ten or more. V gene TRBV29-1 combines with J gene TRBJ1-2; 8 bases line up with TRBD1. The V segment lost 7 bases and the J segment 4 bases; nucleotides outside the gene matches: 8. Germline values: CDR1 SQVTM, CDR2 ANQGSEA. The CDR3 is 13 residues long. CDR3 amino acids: CSASPGTGYGYTF. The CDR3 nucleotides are TGCAGCGCCAGCCCCGGGACAGGCTATGGCTACACCTTC.

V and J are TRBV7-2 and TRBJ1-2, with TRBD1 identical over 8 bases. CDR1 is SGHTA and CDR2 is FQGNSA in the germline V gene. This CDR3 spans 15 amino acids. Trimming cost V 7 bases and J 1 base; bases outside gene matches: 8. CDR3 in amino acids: CASTPGQGINYGYTF. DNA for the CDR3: TGTGCCAGCACCCCAGGACAGGGAATTAACTATGGCTACACCTTC.

The CDR3 DNA follows: TGCAGTGCTAGGAGCAGGGACGGAGGCTACACCTTC. This codes for CSARSRDGGYTF. The rearrangement links TRBV20-1 to TRBJ1-2; a possible D gene is TRBD1 (5 bases). Germline V gives CDR1 DFQATT, CDR2 SNEGSKA (reference sequence). V lost 3 bases and J lost 8, with 13 bases in between. The CDR3 runs 12 residues.

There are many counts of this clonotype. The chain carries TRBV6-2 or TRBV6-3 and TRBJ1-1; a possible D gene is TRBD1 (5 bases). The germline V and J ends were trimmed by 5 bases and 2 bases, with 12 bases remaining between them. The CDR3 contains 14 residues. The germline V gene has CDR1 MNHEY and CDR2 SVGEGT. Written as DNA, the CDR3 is TGTGCCAGCAGTCCACGGGGCGGAAACACTGAAGCTTTCTTT. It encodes CASSPRGGNTEAFF.

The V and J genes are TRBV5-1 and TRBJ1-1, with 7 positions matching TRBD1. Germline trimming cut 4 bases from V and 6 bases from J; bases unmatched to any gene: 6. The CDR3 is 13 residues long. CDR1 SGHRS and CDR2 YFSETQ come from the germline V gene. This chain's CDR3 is CASSVYRGAEAFF. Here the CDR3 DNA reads TGCGCCAGCAGCGTCTACAGGGGAGCTGAAGCTTTCTTT.

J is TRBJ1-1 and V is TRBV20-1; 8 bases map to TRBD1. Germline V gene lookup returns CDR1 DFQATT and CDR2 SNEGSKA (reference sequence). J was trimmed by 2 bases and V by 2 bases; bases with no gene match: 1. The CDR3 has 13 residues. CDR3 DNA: TGCAGTGCTAGACAGGGGGCTAACACTGAAGCTTTCTTT. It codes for CSARQGANTEAFF.

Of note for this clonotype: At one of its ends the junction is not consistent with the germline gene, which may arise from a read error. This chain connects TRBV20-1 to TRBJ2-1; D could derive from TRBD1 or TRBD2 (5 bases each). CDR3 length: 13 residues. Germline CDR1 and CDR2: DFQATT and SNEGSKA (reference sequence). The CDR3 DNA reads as TGCAGTGCTTCGGGGCGATCGGGGAATGGGCAGTTCTTC. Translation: CSASGRSGNGQFF.

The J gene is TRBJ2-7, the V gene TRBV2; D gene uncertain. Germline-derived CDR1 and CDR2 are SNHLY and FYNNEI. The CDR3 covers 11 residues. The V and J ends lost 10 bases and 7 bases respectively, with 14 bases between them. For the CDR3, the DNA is TGTGCCATCATTTTGACGCGGGAGCAGTACTTC. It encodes CAIILTREQYF.

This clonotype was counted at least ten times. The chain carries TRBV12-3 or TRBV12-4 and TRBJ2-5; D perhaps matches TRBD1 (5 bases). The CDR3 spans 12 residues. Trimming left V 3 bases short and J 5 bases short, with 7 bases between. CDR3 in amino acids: CASSFRAETQYF. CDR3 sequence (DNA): TGTGCCAGCAGTTTCAGGGCGGAGACCCAGTACTTC.

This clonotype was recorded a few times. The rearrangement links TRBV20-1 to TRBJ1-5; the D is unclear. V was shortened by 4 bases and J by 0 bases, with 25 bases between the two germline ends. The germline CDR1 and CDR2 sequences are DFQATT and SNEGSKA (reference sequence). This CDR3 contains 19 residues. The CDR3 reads CSAIETSRLGYGSNQPQHF. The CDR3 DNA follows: TGCAGTGCTATAGAGACATCCAGGTTAGGTTATGGTAGCAATCAGCCCCAGCATTTT.

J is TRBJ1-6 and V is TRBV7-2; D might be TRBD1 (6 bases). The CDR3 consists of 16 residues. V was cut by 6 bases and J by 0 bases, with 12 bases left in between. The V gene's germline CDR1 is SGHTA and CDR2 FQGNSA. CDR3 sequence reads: CASRRGGSSYNSPLHF. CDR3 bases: TGTGCCAGCAGAAGAGGGGGGAGCTCCTATAATTCACCCCTCCACTTT.

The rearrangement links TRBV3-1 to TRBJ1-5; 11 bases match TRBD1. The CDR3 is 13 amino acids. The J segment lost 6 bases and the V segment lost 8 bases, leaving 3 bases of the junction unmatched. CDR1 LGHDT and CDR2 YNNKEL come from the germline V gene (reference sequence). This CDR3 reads CASGGTGGQPQHF. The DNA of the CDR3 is TGTGCCAGCGGCGGGACAGGGGGTCAGCCCCAGCATTTT.

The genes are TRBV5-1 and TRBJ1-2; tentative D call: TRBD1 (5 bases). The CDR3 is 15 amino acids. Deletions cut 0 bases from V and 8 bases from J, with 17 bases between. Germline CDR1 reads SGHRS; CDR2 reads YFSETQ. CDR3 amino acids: CASSLAVQGYDGYTF. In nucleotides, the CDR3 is TGCGCCAGCAGCTTGGCCGTTCAGGGATATGACGGCTACACCTTC.

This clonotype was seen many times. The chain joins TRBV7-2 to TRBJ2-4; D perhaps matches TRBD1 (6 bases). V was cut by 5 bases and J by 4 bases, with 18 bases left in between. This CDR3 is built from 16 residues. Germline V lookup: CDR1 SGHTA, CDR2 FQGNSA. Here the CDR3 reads CASSQNREWGKNIQYF. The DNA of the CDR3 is TGTGCCAGCAGCCAGAACAGGGAATGGGGTAAAAACATTCAGTACTTC.

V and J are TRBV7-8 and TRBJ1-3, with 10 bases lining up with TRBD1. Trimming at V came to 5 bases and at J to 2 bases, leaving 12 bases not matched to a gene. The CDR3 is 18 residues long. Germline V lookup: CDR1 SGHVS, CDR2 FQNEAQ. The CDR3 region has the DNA TGTGCCAGCAGCACCCGACAGGGGGCTAACGAAGCTGGAAACACCATATATTTT. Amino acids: CASSTRQGANEAGNTIYF.

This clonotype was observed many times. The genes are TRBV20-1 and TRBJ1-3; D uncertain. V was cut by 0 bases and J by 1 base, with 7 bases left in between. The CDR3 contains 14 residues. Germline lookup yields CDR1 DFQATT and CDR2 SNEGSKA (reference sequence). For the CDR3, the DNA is TGCAGTGCTAGAGAGGGTACTTCTGGAAACACCATATATTTT. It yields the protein CSAREGTSGNTIYF.

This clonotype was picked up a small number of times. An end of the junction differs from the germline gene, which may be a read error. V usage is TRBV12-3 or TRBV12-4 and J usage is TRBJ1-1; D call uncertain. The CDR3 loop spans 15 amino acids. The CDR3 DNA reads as TGTGCCGGCAGTTTTGGCGCTGGGAGTAACACTGAAGCTTTCTTT. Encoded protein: CAGSFGAGSNTEAFF.

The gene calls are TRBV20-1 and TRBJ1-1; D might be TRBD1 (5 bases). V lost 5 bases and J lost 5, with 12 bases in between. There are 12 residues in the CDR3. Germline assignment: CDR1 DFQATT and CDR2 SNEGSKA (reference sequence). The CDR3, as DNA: TGCAGTGCTCAGGAGAGGGGTACTGAAGCTTTCTTT. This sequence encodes CSAQERGTEAFF.

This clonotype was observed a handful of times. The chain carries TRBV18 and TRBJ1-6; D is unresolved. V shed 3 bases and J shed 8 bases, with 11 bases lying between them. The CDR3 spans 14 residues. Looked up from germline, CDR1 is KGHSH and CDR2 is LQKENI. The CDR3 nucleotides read TGTGCCAGCTCACCCCAGCCCGTTGATTCACCCCTCCACTTT. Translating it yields CASSPQPVDSPLHF.

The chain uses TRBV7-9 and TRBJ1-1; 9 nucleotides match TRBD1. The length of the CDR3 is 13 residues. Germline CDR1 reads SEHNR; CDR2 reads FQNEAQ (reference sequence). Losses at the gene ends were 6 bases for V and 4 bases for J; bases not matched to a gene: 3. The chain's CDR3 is CASRRTGVTEAFF. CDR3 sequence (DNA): TGTGCCAGCAGACGGACAGGGGTCACTGAAGCTTTCTTT. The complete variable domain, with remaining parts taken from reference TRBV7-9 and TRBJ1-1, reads DTGVSQNPRHKITKRGQNVTFRCDPISEHNRLYWYRQTLGQGPEFLTYFQNEAQLEKSRLLSDRFSAERPKGSFSTLEIQRTEQGDSAMYLCASRRTGVTEAFFGQGTRLTVV.

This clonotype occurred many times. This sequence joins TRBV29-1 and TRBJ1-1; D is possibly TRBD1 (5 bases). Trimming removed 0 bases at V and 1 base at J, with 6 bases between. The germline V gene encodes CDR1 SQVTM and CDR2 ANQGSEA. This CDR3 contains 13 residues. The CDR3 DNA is TGCAGCGTTGAAGACAGGGAGAACACTGAAGCTTTCTTT. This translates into CSVEDRENTEAFF.

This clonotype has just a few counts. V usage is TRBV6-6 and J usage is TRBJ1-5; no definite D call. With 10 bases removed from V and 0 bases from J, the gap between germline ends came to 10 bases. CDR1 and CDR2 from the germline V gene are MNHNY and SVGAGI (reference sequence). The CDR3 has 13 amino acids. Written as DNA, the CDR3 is TGTGCCACCCAGGTGTATAGCAATCAGCCCCAGCATTTT. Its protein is CATQVYSNQPQHF.